This T cell receptor (beta chain) was captured by sequencing in a study of CD8+CD57+ T cells in acquired aplastic anemia (dated by TCRdb to the late 2010s). In terms of the full investigation: A mean of around 3.2 ug of DNA, ranging from roughly 0.19 to 27.4 ug, was extracted from sorted CD4+ and CD8+ cells. Mean read counts for healthy donor samples were 8.5 million to 10.8 million for CD4+ cells and roughly 12 million for CD8+ cells.

The germline V gene encodes CDR1 LNHDA and CDR2 SQIVND (reference sequence). Including the terminal cysteine and phenylalanine, the CDR3 comprises 12 residues. Just the 36-base CDR3 DNA is kept, in frame starting at base 1. Trimming takes 5 bases from V and 0 bases from J, and the germline ends sit 4 bases apart. Profiling of TCR beta VDJ combinations and CDR3 sequences used genomic DNA as the template. TCR repertoire sequencing was run on an Illumina HiSeq 2000. The authors processed their data as follows. TRBV/TRBJ rearrangement plots, CDR3 size and DJ length profiles, and Simpson's diversity index were used to assess repertoires. The immunodominant clone was defined as the most abundant DNA sequence in deep sequencing data. CDR3 amino acid sequences were checked for sharing across subjects and were also compared against the VDJdb database and published repertoires. TCRdb applied fastp at Q25 and MiXCR to the public reads, then kept only in-frame beta chains. Entries are consolidated by CDR3 protein sequence, retaining the most common genes and DNA. It is TCRdb's table, rather than the study itself, that gives the V and J calls and clone size. This sample is represented by a few hundred thousand distinct CDR3 sequences; around 63% of them were singletons. The ten largest clones add up to roughly 29% of the sample.

What the research found in general, with its limitations: Around 31 CD8+ CDR3 sequences were shared between patients and controls but appeared highly expressed in patients and within their immunodominant clones. Between patients and healthy controls, no significant difference in CD8+ Simpson's diversity was found (P=0.060).

In the study, sorted CD4+ and CD8+ blood T cells from patients with severe aplastic anemia and from healthy subjects underwent deep sequencing of TCR repertoires. Ficoll-Paque density gradient centrifugation was used to isolate peripheral blood mononuclear cells. Before DNA extraction, CD4+ and CD8+ T cells were sorted with FACS or magnetic beads. This clonotype was seen a few times. The antigen it recognizes is unknown. Base quality data are lacking; no much larger clone is found one base away. The source material was sorted CD4+, CD8+, or CD8+CD57+ T cells (not recorded which) from PBMCs. The rearrangement combines TRBV19 with TRBJ2-5, with the D segment identity uncertain. The clonotype originates from a human donor in good health. The sequenced DNA: TGTGCCAGTAGTGGAAACCAAGAGACCCAGTACTTC. Translated, this gives CASSGNQETQYF.